The clone carrying this TCR beta chain was seen at least ten times. The record originates from a study of low-dose radiotherapy and immunotherapy resistance in tumors. Germline CDR1 reads SQVTM; CDR2 reads ANQGSEA. The CDR3 is made up of 14 amino acids. Deletions cut 3 bases from V and 8 bases from J, with 19 bases between. First-strand cDNA relied on TRAV- and TRBV-specific primers spanning alpha and beta chains. It was with a constant-region primer and a V-primer adapter that TCRs were amplified over roughly 19 PCR cycles. TCRdb ran MiXCR on the reads and lists one entry per CDR3 protein. The repertoire has tens of thousands of distinct CDR3 sequences, around 18% of them found once; the top ten carry less than 6%. Time point in this sample: before trial treatment. Patients deemed eligible presented with advanced solid tumors lacking tumor-infiltrating lymphocytes.

Sequenced material: PBMCs, taken before treatment. This rearrangement joins TRBV29-1 to TRBJ1-2, with a weak D call TRBD1 (5 bases). The receptor comes from a male donor with prostate cancer. The CDR3 nucleotides read TGCAGCGTTGACTATGGGAGACAGACGGGGGGCTACACCTTC. Protein: CSVDYGRQTGGYTF.